These T cell receptor beta chains were read from a single sample in a study of cytomegalovirus exposure and HLA in healthy donors. Sequenced by immunoSEQ multiplex PCR; TCRdb stores in-frame clones only, minus some. The sample has 90,000 to 150,000 clones, 74% seen once. The sample taken for sequencing was PBMCs. The receptors shown here come from a human donor in good health. The CDR3 runs from the conserved cysteine through the conserved F or W. D genes are given only for firm matches. Some rows mark clone size as missing; the rest say once, few, many or name a class of expanded clone.

v_gene: TRBV5-1; abundance: -; d_gene: -; j_gene: TRBJ1-2; CDR3nt: TGCGCCAGCAGGGTTAGGACAGAGTATGGCTACACCTTC; CDR3aa: CASRVRTEYGYTF
v_gene: TRBV7-8; abundance: once; d_gene: -; j_gene: TRBJ1-5; CDR3nt: TGTGCCAGCAGTCTTCGACAGAACAATCAGCCCCAGCATTTT; CDR3aa: CASSLRQNNQPQHF
v_gene: TRBV15; abundance: -; d_gene: -; j_gene: TRBJ2-3; CDR3nt: TGTGCCACCAGCAGAGAAGCGGGTAATAAAGATACGCAGTATTTT; CDR3aa: CATSREAGNKDTQYF
v_gene: TRBV7-8; abundance: -; d_gene: TRBD1; j_gene: TRBJ2-7; CDR3nt: TGTGCCAGCAGCCGTCAGTTAGGGACAGGGGCCTACGAGCAGTACTTC; CDR3aa: CASSRQLGTGAYEQYF
v_gene: TRBV7-2; abundance: -; d_gene: TRBD1; j_gene: TRBJ1-2; CDR3nt: TGTGCCAGCAGTTCGCCCCAGGGGGTCCTCTATGGCTACACCTTC; CDR3aa: CASSSPQGVLYGYTF
v_gene: TRBV7-9; abundance: few; d_gene: -; j_gene: TRBJ2-7; CDR3nt: TGTGCCTCAGGGGTGACGTACGAGCAGTACTTC; CDR3aa: CASGVTYEQYF
v_gene: TRBV5-1; abundance: -; d_gene: TRBD1; j_gene: TRBJ1-5; CDR3nt: TGCGCCAGCAGCCCTGGACAGGGAGGATGGCAGCCCCAGCATTTT; CDR3aa: CASSPGQGGWQPQHF
v_gene: TRBV5-1; abundance: -; d_gene: -; j_gene: TRBJ2-1; CDR3nt: TGCGCCAGCAGCTTGCCCGTTATTAATGAGCAGTTCTTC; CDR3aa: CASSLPVINEQFF
v_gene: TRBV23-1; abundance: -; d_gene: -; j_gene: TRBJ2-2; CDR3nt: TGCGCCAGCAGTCAATCGAGCAGGGCTACCGGCGGGGAGCTGTTTTTT; CDR3aa: CASSQSSRATGGELFF
v_gene: TRBV9; abundance: -; d_gene: -; j_gene: TRBJ1-1; CDR3nt: TGTGCCAGCAGCGCCGCAGGTGAAGCTTTCTTT; CDR3aa: CASSAAGEAFF
v_gene: TRBV18; abundance: few; d_gene: -; j_gene: TRBJ2-2; CDR3nt: TGTGCCAGCTCACTCGAGCGGAAATTCGCCGGGGAGCTGTTTTTT; CDR3aa: CASSLERKFAGELFF
v_gene: TRBV7-2; abundance: -; d_gene: -; j_gene: TRBJ2-6; CDR3nt: TGTGCCAGAGGGGTCCAATCCTACTCTGGGGCCAACGTCCTGACTTTC; CDR3aa: CARGVQSYSGANVLTF
v_gene: TRBV28; abundance: -; d_gene: TRBD2; j_gene: TRBJ2-1; CDR3nt: TGTGCCAGCAAGCTAGCGGGGGGGCCATGGAATGAGCAGTTCTTC; CDR3aa: CASKLAGGPWNEQFF
v_gene: TRBV28; abundance: -; d_gene: TRBD2; j_gene: TRBJ2-3; CDR3nt: TGTGCCAGCAGTTACGGGGGGGCCGGGACAGATACGCAGTATTTT; CDR3aa: CASSYGGAGTDTQYF
v_gene: TRBV28; abundance: -; d_gene: TRBD1; j_gene: TRBJ1-1; CDR3nt: TGTGCCAGCAGCACGATCGACAGGGGGCTGAACACTGAAGCTTTCTTT; CDR3aa: CASSTIDRGLNTEAFF
v_gene: TRBV28; abundance: -; d_gene: -; j_gene: TRBJ2-7; CDR3nt: TGTGCCAGCGGGATCGACAGGGAGGAAAATCAATGGCTGTACTTC; CDR3aa: CASGIDREENQWLYF
v_gene: TRBV25-1; abundance: -; d_gene: -; j_gene: TRBJ2-5; CDR3nt: TGTGCCAGCGGAACAGGGCAGACCCAGTACTTC; CDR3aa: CASGTGQTQYF
v_gene: TRBV6-1; abundance: -; d_gene: -; j_gene: TRBJ1-1; CDR3nt: TGTGCCAGCCGATTCAGGGTGGAAGCTTTCTTT; CDR3aa: CASRFRVEAFF
v_gene: TRBV28; abundance: -; d_gene: -; j_gene: TRBJ2-1; CDR3nt: TGTGCCAGCAGTTTATTTAGGGCAGGGCCCAACAATGAGCAGTTCTTC; CDR3aa: CASSLFRAGPNNEQFF
v_gene: TRBV5-1; abundance: -; d_gene: -; j_gene: TRBJ1-4; CDR3nt: TGCGCCAGCAGCTTGGCGGGGGCTAATGAAAAACTGTTTTTT; CDR3aa: CASSLAGANEKLFF
v_gene: TRBV9; abundance: -; d_gene: -; j_gene: TRBJ1-2; CDR3nt: TGTGCCAGCAGCCCTAGGAGGGATTTATACGGCTACACCTTC; CDR3aa: CASSPRRDLYGYTF
v_gene: TRBV5-4; abundance: few; d_gene: TRBD2; j_gene: TRBJ2-3; CDR3nt: TGTGCCAGCAGCTCTAGCGGGACGACAGATACGCAGTATTTT; CDR3aa: CASSSSGTTDTQYF
v_gene: TRBV5-4; abundance: -; d_gene: -; j_gene: TRBJ2-1; CDR3nt: TGTGCCAGTTCTCCGGGACTTCTCAATGAGCAGTTCTTC; CDR3aa: CASSPGLLNEQFF
v_gene: TRBV4-2; abundance: -; d_gene: TRBD2; j_gene: TRBJ2-3; CDR3nt: TGTGCCAGCAGCCAAGAGCCGTTGGCCGGGGGGGATACGCAGTATTTT; CDR3aa: CASSQEPLAGGDTQYF
v_gene: TRBV9; abundance: -; d_gene: -; j_gene: TRBJ2-5; CDR3nt: TGTGCCAGCAGCGGACAGGGGACTAAGACCCAGTACTTC; CDR3aa: CASSGQGTKTQYF
v_gene: TRBV9; abundance: once; d_gene: -; j_gene: TRBJ1-5; CDR3nt: TGTGCCAGCAGCGGTCAGGGTAGGGCCAATCAGCCCCAGCATTTT; CDR3aa: CASSGQGRANQPQHF
v_gene: TRBV6-6; abundance: -; d_gene: TRBD1; j_gene: TRBJ1-5; CDR3nt: TGTGCCAGCACCGAACAGGGGTTCGGTCAGCCCCAGCATTTT; CDR3aa: CASTEQGFGQPQHF